The clone carrying this T cell receptor (beta chain) was observed many times. The record originates from a study of Graves' ophthalmopathy and Graves' hyperthyroidism. The authors amplified TCR beta CDR3 regions, and they did so from RNA transcripts for repertoire sequencing. First-round RT-PCR employed HTBI primers, with a second-round multiplex PCR after it. TCRdb passed the multiplex PCR reads through MiXCR, listing each CDR3 protein once. The top ten clones hold around 12% of a sample with a few hundred thousand distinct CDR3 sequences, under 20% of them seen once. The diagnosis combined clinical symptoms, thyroxine, TRAb, thyroid ultrasound and orbital computed tomography scans. V shed 5 bases and J shed 13 bases, with 23 bases lying between them. The CDR3 runs 14 residues. Looked up from germline, CDR1 is MNHNS and CDR2 is SASEGT.

The chain recombines TRBV6-1 with TRBJ1-2, with D possibly TRBD1 on 5 matching bases. The sequenced material came from peripheral blood. This clonotype was sampled from an adult man with Graves' ophthalmopathy. The CDR3 region has the DNA TGTGCCAGCAGTCCCCGGCCGGGGCTGCTATCGTGCACCTTC. Residues: CASSPRPGLLSCTF.